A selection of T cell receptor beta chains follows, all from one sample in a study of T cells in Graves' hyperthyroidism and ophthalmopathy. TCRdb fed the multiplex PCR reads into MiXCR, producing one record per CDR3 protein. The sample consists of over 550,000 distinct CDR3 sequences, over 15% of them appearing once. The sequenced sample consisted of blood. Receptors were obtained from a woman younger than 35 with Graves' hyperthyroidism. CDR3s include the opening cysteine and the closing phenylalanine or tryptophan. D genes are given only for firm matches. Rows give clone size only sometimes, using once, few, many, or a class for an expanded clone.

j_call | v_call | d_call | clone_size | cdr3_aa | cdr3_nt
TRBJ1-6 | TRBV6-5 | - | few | CASSYSFRIYNSPLHF | TGTGCCAGCAGTTACTCGTTCAGGATTTATAATTCACCCCTCCACTTT
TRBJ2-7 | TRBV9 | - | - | CASSVVGDSYEQYF | TGTGCCAGCAGCGTAGTCGGGGACTCCTACGAGCAGTACTTC
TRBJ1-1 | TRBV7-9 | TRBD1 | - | CASYSPGQGRGYTEAFF | TGTGCCAGCTACTCACCGGGACAGGGGAGGGGATACACTGAAGCTTTCTTT
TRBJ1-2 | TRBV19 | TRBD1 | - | CASSFQGDSNYGYTF | TGTGCCAGTAGCTTCCAGGGGGATTCTAACTATGGCTACACCTTC
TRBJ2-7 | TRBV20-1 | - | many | CSASVTTYEQYF | TGCAGTGCTAGCGTCACAACCTACGAGCAGTACTTC
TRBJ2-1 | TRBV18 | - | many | CASSPRAGDEQFF | TGTGCCAGCTCACCCCGAGCCGGAGATGAGCAGTTCTTC
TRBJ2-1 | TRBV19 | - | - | CASSPRQGSSSYNEQFF | TGTGCCAGTAGCCCTAGACAAGGGTCTAGCTCCTACAATGAGCAGTTCTTC
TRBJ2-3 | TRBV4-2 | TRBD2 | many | CASSQVTSGSATDTQYF | TGTGCCAGCAGCCAAGTAACTAGCGGGAGTGCGACAGATACGCAGTATTTT
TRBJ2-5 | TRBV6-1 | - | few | CASSDPLVPRETQYF | TGTGCCAGCAGTGACCCACTAGTCCCACGAGAGACCCAGTACTTC
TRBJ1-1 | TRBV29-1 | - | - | CSVRDPGDTEAFF | TGCAGCGTCAGGGATCCAGGGGACACTGAAGCTTTCTTT
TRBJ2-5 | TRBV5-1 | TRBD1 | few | CASSPGQTQETQYF | TGCGCCAGCAGCCCGGGACAGACGCAAGAGACCCAGTACTTC
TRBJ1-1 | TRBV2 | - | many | CASIKDRTDTEAFF | TGTGCCAGCATCAAAGACAGGACGGACACTGAAGCTTTCTTT
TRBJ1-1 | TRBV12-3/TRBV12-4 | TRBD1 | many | CASIRQGMTEAFF | TGTGCCAGCATCCGACAGGGGATGACTGAAGCTTTCTTT
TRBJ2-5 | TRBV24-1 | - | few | CATSDLGDGVRETQYF | TGTGCCACCAGTGATTTGGGGGATGGGGTTAGGGAGACCCAGTACTTC
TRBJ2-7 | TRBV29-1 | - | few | CSVTGTPYEQYF | TGCAGCGTTACCGGGACCCCGTACGAGCAGTACTTC
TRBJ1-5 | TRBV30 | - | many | CAWRATGSNQPQHF | TGTGCCTGGAGAGCAACAGGGAGCAATCAGCCCCAGCATTTT
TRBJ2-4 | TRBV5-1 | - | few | CASSLGQTKNIQYF | TGCGCCAGCAGCTTGGGACAAACAAAAAACATTCAGTACTTC
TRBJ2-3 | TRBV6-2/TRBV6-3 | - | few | CASIYDRSTTDTQYF | TGTGCCAGCATATACGACCGATCAACGACAGATACGCAGTATTTT
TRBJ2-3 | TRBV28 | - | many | CASSLTPGLKTDTQYF | TGTGCCAGCAGTTTAACCCCGGGACTGAAGACAGATACGCAGTATTTT
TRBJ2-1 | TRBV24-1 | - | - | CATRAGSPYNKQFF | TGTGCCACCAGAGCCGGCAGCCCTTACAATAAGCAGTTCTTC
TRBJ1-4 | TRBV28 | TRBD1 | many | CASTSGGRSEKLFF | TGTGCCAGCACCTCAGGGGGCAGGAGTGAAAAACTGTTTTTT
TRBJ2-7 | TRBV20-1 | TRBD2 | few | CSARDSGVAYEQYF | TGCAGTGCTAGAGATAGCGGGGTGGCCTACGAGCAGTACTTC
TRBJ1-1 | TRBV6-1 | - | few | CASTKTDEAFF | TGTGCCAGCACAAAGACAGACGAAGCTTTCTTT
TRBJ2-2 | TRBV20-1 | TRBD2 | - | CSARENAGANTGELFF | TGCAGTGCTAGAGAGAACGCGGGGGCGAACACCGGGGAGCTGTTTTTT
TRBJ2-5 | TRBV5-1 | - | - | CASSIYGSQETQYF | TGCGCCAGCAGCATATACGGGAGCCAAGAGACCCAGTACTTC
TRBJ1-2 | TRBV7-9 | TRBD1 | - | CASSLVGGAHGYTF | TGTGCCAGCAGCTTAGTAGGGGGCGCCCATGGCTACACCTTC
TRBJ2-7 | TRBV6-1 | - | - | CASSYEGPSSYEQYF | TGTGCCAGCAGTTACGAGGGTCCCAGCTCCTACGAGCAGTACTTC
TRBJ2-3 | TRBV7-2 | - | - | CASSPGPQDTQYF | TGTGCCAGCAGCCCGGGACCCCAAGATACGCAGTATTTT
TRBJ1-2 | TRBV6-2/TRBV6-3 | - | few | CASSYSQVNYGYTF | TGTGCCAGCAGTTACTCTCAGGTCAACTATGGCTACACCTTC
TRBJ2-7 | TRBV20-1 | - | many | CSARPRGYEQYF | TGCAGTGCACGCCCGAGAGGCTACGAGCAGTACTTC
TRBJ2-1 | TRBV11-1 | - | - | CASSRPGSGAYNEQFF | TGTGCCAGCAGCCGACCGGGTTCTGGGGCCTACAATGAGCAGTTCTTC
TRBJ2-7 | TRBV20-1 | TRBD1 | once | CSASGQGASTYEQYF | TGCAGTGCTAGCGGCCAGGGGGCGTCAACCTACGAGCAGTACTTC
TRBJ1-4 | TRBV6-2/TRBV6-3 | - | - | CASSGTVATNEKLFF | TGTGCCAGCAGTGGGACTGTCGCAACTAATGAAAAACTGTTTTTT
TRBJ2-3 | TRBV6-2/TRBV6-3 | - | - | CASSVVQPTDTQYF | TGTGCCAGCAGTGTTGTGCAGCCCACAGATACGCAGTATTTT
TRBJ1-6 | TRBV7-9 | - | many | CASSLREYNSPLHF | TGTGCCAGCAGCTTACGGGAGTATAATTCACCCCTCCACTTT
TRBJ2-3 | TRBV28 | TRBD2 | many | CASRRAGGGTDTQYF | TGTGCCAGCAGAAGAGCGGGAGGAGGCACAGATACGCAGTATTTT
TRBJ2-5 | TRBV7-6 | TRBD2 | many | CASSPGTSGQETQYF | TGTGCCAGCAGCCCCGGGACTAGCGGACAAGAGACCCAGTACTTC
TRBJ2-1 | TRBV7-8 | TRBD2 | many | CASSHDGVAGLIGGSYNEQFF | TGTGCCAGCAGCCACGATGGGGTAGCGGGGCTGATCGGTGGCTCCTACAATGAGCAGTTCTTC
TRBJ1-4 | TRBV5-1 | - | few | CASSLPGSGEKLFF | TGCGCCAGCAGCTTGCCCGGGTCCGGTGAAAAACTGTTTTTT
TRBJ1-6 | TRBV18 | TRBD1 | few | CASSRDSDPNSPLHF | TGTGCCAGCTCCAGGGACAGCGACCCTAATTCACCCCTCCACTTT
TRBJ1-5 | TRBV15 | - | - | CATSRRPRTANQSQHF | TGTGCCACCAGCAGACGCCCCAGGACAGCTAATCAGTCCCAGCATTTT
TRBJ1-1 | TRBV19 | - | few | CATLRAGGNTEAFF | TGTGCCACCCTCCGAGCAGGTGGAAACACTGAAGCTTTCTTT
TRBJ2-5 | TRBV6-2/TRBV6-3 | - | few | CASMTTGTQYF | TGTGCCAGCATGACTACGGGGACCCAGTACTTC
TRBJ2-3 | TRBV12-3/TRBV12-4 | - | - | CASSPFPLETPDTDTQYF | TGTGCCAGCAGTCCCTTTCCCCTTGAGACACCCGACACAGATACGCAGTATTTT
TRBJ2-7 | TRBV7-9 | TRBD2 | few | CASSPSRGGEQYF | TGTGCCAGCAGCCCCAGCCGGGGGGGGGAGCAGTACTTC
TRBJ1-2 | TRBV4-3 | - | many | CASSQVANYGYTF | TGCGCCAGCAGCCAAGTGGCTAACTATGGCTACACCTTC
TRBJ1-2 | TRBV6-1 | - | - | CASSPDRLGYTF | TGTGCCAGCAGTCCAGACAGACTGGGCTACACCTTC
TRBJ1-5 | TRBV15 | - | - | CATSRDRSGSNQPQHF | TGTGCCACCAGCAGAGATCGAAGTGGAAGCAATCAGCCCCAGCATTTT
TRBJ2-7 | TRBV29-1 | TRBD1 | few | CSVVSGRGIYEQYF | TGCAGCGTTGTGAGTGGCAGGGGGATTTACGAGCAGTACTTC
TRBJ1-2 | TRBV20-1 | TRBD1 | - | CSALSPRGRNYGYTF | TGCAGTGCTCTGAGCCCCAGGGGGCGCAACTATGGCTACACCTTC
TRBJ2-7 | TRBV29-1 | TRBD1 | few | CSVLQGAYEQYF | TGCAGCGTCTTACAGGGGGCCTACGAGCAGTACTTC
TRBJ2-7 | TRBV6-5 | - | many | CASSYSSPLANYEQYF | TGTGCCAGCAGTTACTCGTCCCCGCTAGCGAACTACGAGCAGTACTTC
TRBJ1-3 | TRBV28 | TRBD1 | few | CASSLGQGATSGNTIYF | TGTGCCAGCAGTCTCGGACAGGGGGCAACCTCTGGAAACACCATATATTTT
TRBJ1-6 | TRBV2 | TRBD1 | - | CASRETGGLNSPLHF | TGTGCCAGCAGAGAAACAGGGGGCCTGAATTCACCCCTCCACTTT
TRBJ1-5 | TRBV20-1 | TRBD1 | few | CSAAGTDISNQPQHF | TGCAGTGCCGCGGGGACAGACATTAGCAATCAGCCCCAGCATTTT
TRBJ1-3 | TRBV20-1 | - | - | CSAEGYTGNTIYF | TGCAGTGCAGAGGGGTACACTGGAAACACCATATATTTT